This entry features one T cell receptor beta chain sequence. The target antigen is unknown. The PCR had 60 Vbeta and 13 Jbeta primers. The method was immunoSEQ multiplex PCR; TCRdb's version includes in-frame clones alone and lacks a portion of them. Here the sample spans 60,000 to 90,000 clones, approximately 70% being singletons. The data derive from a study of cytomegalovirus exposure and HLA in healthy donors. Study-level findings and limits: In presence/absence analyses, roughly uniform sequencing depth across donors was assumed.

The material sequenced was PBMCs. The origin of this receptor is a woman in her forties or fifties in good health and CMV-seropositive.

CDR3 coding DNA: TGTGCCAGCAGCCCCCGGGGGGGAGCGGACACCGGGGAGCTGTTTTTT. It codes for CASSPRGGADTGELFF. J is TRBJ2-2 and V is TRBV4-2, with 8 bases fitting TRBD2. In germline, CDR1 is LGHNA, CDR2 YNFKEQ. The CDR3 contains 16 residues. V was clipped by 4 bases and J by 3 bases; unmatched bases: 7.